One sample yielded the 12 T cell receptor beta chains listed below, sequenced in a study of cytomegalovirus exposure and HLA in healthy donors. Both 60 Vbeta primers and 13 Jbeta primers went into the PCR. Clones were sequenced by immunoSEQ multiplex PCR, and TCRdb holds only the in-frame ones, with some missing. Among 190,000 or so clones listed, 65% to 85% were seen once. Specimen: PBMCs. These receptor sequences come from a boy under 10 years old in good health and CMV-seronegative.

This clone was found once. This chain uses TRBV30 with TRBJ2-3, with 15 positions matching TRBD2. This CDR3 is 17 amino acids long. The J segment lost 6 bases and the V segment lost 0 bases, leaving 7 bases of the junction unmatched. Germline CDR1 is GTSNPN and CDR2 is SVGIG (reference sequence). The CDR3 bases are TGTGCCTGGAGTGTAAAGGGACTAGCGGGGGGCAGGGATACGCAGTATTTT. It specifies CAWSVKGLAGGRDTQYF.

The V call is TRBV9, the J call TRBJ2-5, with 10 nucleotides matching TRBD2. Trimming took 0 bases from V and 2 from J; bases not matched to a gene: 4. The CDR3 length is 16 residues. Germline V CDR1 and CDR2: SGDLS, YYNGEE. The CDR3 spells CASSVGIAGGQETQYF. CDR3 in DNA: TGTGCCAGCAGCGTAGGGATAGCGGGGGGACAAGAGACCCAGTACTTC.

V is TRBV6-1 and J is TRBJ1-3; D is ambiguous. Between the trimmed V and J ends, which lost 8 bases and 0 bases, there was a span of 5 bases. The V gene's germline CDR1 is MNHNS and CDR2 SASEGT. CDR3 size: 12 residues. The CDR3 DNA sequence: TGTGCCAGCGGACTCTCTGGAAACACCATATATTTT. It yields the protein CASGLSGNTIYF.

This clone was detected a few times. This chain links TRBV10-2 with TRBJ1-1, with a weak D call TRBD1 (5 bases). The CDR3 sequence is 14 residues long. V was trimmed by 8 bases and J by 3 bases, leaving 16 bases between them. CDR1 and CDR2 from the germline V gene are WSHSY and SAAADI. This CDR3 reads CASGELSTDTEAFF. CDR3 sequence (DNA): TGCGCCAGCGGGGAGTTATCGACAGACACTGAAGCTTTCTTT.

This clone was counted only a few times. V and J are TRBV5-4 and TRBJ2-1, with 7 bases aligning to TRBD2. This CDR3 has 15 amino acids. The V gene's germline CDR1 is SGHNT and CDR2 YYREEE (reference sequence). The J segment lost 7 bases and the V segment lost 0 bases, leaving 7 bases of the junction unmatched. As DNA, the CDR3 is TGTGCCAGCAGCTTGGAACCTAGCGGAGGAAATGAGCAGTTCTTC. Translation gives CASSLEPSGGNEQFF.

The V call is TRBV6-1, the J call TRBJ1-1; D uncertain. V lost 6 bases and J 2 bases, leaving 10 bases between the germline ends. Germline V gene data show CDR1 as MNHNS and CDR2 as SASEGT. CDR3 length: 13 amino acids. The CDR3 here is CASREIVNTEAFF. CDR3 sequence (DNA): TGTGCCAGCAGGGAAATAGTAAACACTGAAGCTTTCTTT.

The J gene is TRBJ1-4, the V gene TRBV30; D is perhaps TRBD1 (5 bases). Looked up from germline, CDR1 is GTSNPN and CDR2 is SVGIG (reference sequence). Trimming left V 3 bases short and J 5 bases short, with 10 bases between. The CDR3 consists of 13 residues. The CDR3 sequence is CAWSAGRNEKLFF. CDR3 bases: TGTGCCTGGAGCGCGGGGCGAAATGAAAAACTGTTTTTT.

The gene calls are TRBV27 and TRBJ1-2; the D gene is possibly TRBD1 (6 bases). CDR1 and CDR2 from the germline V gene are MNHEY and SMNVEV (reference sequence). Trimming took off 4 bases at V and 2 bases at J, with 8 bases between the two ends. The CDR3 extends over 13 amino acids. CDR3 region: CASSSQGNYGYTF. DNA for the CDR3: TGTGCCAGCAGTTCACAGGGAAACTATGGCTACACCTTC.

In its sample, this clone was seen once. The CDR3 bases are TGTGCCAGTAGTGGGTCCAGGAACTATGGCTACACCTTC. Its translation is CASSGSRNYGYTF. This chain connects TRBV19 to TRBJ1-2, with unresolved D. The germline gives CDR1 LNHDA, CDR2 SQIVND (reference sequence). V gave up 5 bases and J gave up 2 bases, with 9 bases separating them. This CDR3 is 13 amino acids long.

The genes are TRBV5-4 and TRBJ2-7, with 9 nucleotides matching TRBD1. Germline CDR1 is SGHNT and CDR2 is YYREEE (reference sequence). The junction had 7 bases not matched to a gene; V was cut back by 4 bases and J by 2 bases. This CDR3 has 15 amino acids. The CDR3 nucleotides are TGTGCCAGCAGCGGTGACGGACAGGGGACCTACGAGCAGTACTTC. Its translation is CASSGDGQGTYEQYF.

The V gene is TRBV5-1, the J gene TRBJ1-2; 9 bases line up with TRBD1. CDR1 is SGHRS, CDR2 YFSETQ, per germline. The CDR3 has 14 residues. V was pared by 0 bases and J by 8 bases, with 5 bases of the junction left unmatched. For the CDR3, the DNA is TGCGCCAGCAGCTTGGCACAGGGGGCGGGAGGCTACACCTTC. This translates into CASSLAQGAGGYTF.

This clone was seen only once. The chain recombines TRBV19 with TRBJ1-6; the D gene is possibly TRBD1 (5 bases). Germline-derived CDR1 and CDR2 are LNHDA and SQIVND (reference sequence). Trimming removed 9 bases from V and 4 bases from J, with 19 bases in between. This CDR3 is 16 amino acids long. The CDR3 nucleotides are TGTGCCAGCCGTACCCAGGGCCTGGGATATAATTCACCCCTCCACTTT. Amino acid sequence: CASRTQGLGYNSPLHF.